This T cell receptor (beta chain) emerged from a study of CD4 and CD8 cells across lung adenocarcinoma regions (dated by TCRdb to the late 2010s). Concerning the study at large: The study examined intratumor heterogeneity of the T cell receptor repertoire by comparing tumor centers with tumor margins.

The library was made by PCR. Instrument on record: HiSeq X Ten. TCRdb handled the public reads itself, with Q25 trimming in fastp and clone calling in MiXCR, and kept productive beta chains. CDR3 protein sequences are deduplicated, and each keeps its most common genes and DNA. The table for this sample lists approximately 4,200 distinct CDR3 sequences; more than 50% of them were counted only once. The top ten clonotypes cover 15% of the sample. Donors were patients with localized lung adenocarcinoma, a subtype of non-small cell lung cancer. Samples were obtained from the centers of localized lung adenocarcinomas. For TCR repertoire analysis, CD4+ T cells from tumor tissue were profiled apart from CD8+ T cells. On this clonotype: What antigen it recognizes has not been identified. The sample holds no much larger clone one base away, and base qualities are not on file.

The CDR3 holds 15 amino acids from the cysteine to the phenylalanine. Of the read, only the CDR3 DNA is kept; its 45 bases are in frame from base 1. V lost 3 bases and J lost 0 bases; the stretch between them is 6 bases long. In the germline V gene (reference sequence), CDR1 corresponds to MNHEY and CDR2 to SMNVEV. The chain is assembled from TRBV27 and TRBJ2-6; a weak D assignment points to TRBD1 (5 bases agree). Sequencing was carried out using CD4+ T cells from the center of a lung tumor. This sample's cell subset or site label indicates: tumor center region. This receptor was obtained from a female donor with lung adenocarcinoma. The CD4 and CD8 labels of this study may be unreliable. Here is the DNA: TGTGCCAGCAGTTTCGGACACTCTGGGGCCAACGTCCTGACTTTC. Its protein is CASSFGHSGANVLTF. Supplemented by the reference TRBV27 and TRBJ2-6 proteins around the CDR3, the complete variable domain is EAQVTQNPRYLITVTGKKLTVTCSQNMNHEYMSWYRQDPGLGLRQIYYSMNVEVTDKGDVPEGYKVSRKEKRNFPLILESPSPNQTSLYFCASSFGHSGANVLTFGAGSRLTVL.